The sequence of this T cell receptor (beta chain) was determined in a study of cytomegalovirus exposure and HLA in healthy donors. Across the study: In a later analysis, it was reported that the roughly 130 validation repertoires had been produced on the same platform as the 550 to 700 repertoires belonging to the first cohort.

Comment on this clone: Its cognate antigen is unknown.

Sequencing used immunoSEQ multiplex PCR; TCRdb keeps in-frame clones, though not all of them. The table has tens of thousands of clones, around 95% seen once. Study observations and caveats: It was reported that the classifier diagnosed cytomegalovirus status with high specificity and sensitivity in both the original and validation cohorts.

The source is a woman aged 18-29 years in good health and CMV-seronegative. The sequenced sample was PBMCs.

The CDR3 sequence: CAWSEVWLAGVASYEQYF. The CDR3 DNA sequence: TGTGCCTGGAGTGAAGTATGGCTAGCGGGGGTAGCTTCCTACGAGCAGTACTTC. This rearrangement joins TRBV30 to TRBJ2-7; 10 positions agree with TRBD2. V shed 1 base and J 1 base; nucleotides not matched to a gene: 13. In germline, CDR1 is GTSNPN, CDR2 SVGIG (reference sequence). The CDR3 runs 18 residues.